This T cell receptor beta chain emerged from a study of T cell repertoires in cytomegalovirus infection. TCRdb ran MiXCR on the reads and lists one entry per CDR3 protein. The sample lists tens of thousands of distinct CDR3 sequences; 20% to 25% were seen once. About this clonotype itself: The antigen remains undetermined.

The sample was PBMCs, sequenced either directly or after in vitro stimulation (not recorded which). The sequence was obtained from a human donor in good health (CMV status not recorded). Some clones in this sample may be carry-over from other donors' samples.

CDR3 sequence reads: CASSSAGTNTGELFF. Here the CDR3 DNA reads TGCGCCAGCAGCTCTGCAGGGACTAACACCGGGGAGCTGTTTTTT. V is TRBV5-1 and J is TRBJ2-2, with a weak D call TRBD2 (6 bases). Trimming pared 3 bases from V and 2 bases from J, leaving 11 bases between. In germline, CDR1 is SGHRS, CDR2 YFSETQ. This CDR3 has 15 amino acids.